This T cell receptor (beta chain) is from a study of T cell changes during pregnancy in multiple sclerosis (dated by TCRdb to between 2018 and 2020). For the wider study: In women with multiple sclerosis, the researchers looked at how the T cell repertoire shifted as pregnancy progressed.

Libraries were built with the immunoSEQ multiplex PCR assay. This is the immuneACCESS table as TCRdb keeps it, with only in-frame sequences that have V and J called. A part of the clones is gone; compared with another copy, unresolved V genes explain less than half, and the rest is unexplained. Here the sample has 43,000 or so clones; about 87% occur a single time. Less than 2% of the sample is in the top ten clones. In the case of this clone: Its cognate antigen has yet to be identified. The record has no base qualities; no much larger clone is one base away.

Material: peripheral blood, obtained in the first trimester of pregnancy. The TCR comes from a female donor with multiple sclerosis, enrolled in a pregnancy study.

The DNA sequence reads TGTGCCAGCAGTTTACGGGACAGGATGAACACTGAAGCTTTCTTT. Its product reads: CASSLRDRMNTEAFF. The V gene is TRBV27 and the J gene is TRBJ1-1, with TRBD1 identical over 8 junction bases. Clipping removes 2 bases from V and 0 bases from J, with 2 as the unmatched junction base count. Taken from cysteine to phenylalanine, the CDR3 has 15 residues. CDR3 DNA only is kept here, 45 bases in frame from base 1. For CDR1 and CDR2, the germline V gene (reference sequence) lists MNHEY and SMNVEV.